These 24 T cell receptor beta chains were sequenced from one sample in a study of Graves' ophthalmopathy and Graves' hyperthyroidism. Beta-chain TCR CDR3 regions were amplified from RNA transcripts. The authors performed first-round RT-PCR with HTBI primers and then a second-round multiplex PCR. TCRdb reanalysed the multiplex PCR reads using MiXCR and keeps one entry per CDR3 protein. The sample lists around 1.1 million distinct CDR3 sequences, roughly 35% occurring once. Sequencing was carried out using peripheral blood or thyroid tissue (not recorded which). The receptors here all came from an adult man with Graves' hyperthyroidism.

This clonotype was observed once. At one end, the junction sequence differs from germline, possibly due to a read error. The chain's CDR3 is CASSLAPGQGSHEQYF. DNA of the CDR3: TGCGCCAGCAGCTTGGCGCCGGGACAGGGCTCCCACGAGCAGTACTTC. This chain joins TRBV5-1 and TRBJ2-7; 9 nucleotides agree with TRBD1. Germline CDR1 is SGHRS and CDR2 is YFSETQ. The CDR3 has 16 amino acids. Full variable domain (remainder filled in from reference TRBV5-1 and TRBJ2-7): KAGVTQTPRYLIKTRGQQVTLSCSPISGHRSVSWYQQTPGQGLQFLFEYFSETQRNKGNFPGRFSGRQFSNSRSEMNVSTLELGDSALYLCASSLAPGQGSHEQYFGPGTRLTVT.

The chain joins TRBV2 to TRBJ1-5; D gene ambiguous. V was trimmed by 6 bases and J by 1 base, leaving 7 bases between them. CDR3 size: 13 residues. In germline, CDR1 is SNHLY, CDR2 FYNNEI. Here the CDR3 reads CASRTASNQPQHF. The CDR3, as DNA: TGTGCCAGCAGGACGGCAAGCAATCAGCCCCAGCATTTT.

The chain has TRBV20-1 and TRBJ2-5; the match to TRBD2 covers 11 bases. Germline V gene lookup returns CDR1 DFQATT and CDR2 SNEGSKA (reference sequence). The CDR3 runs 16 residues. Losses at the gene ends were 1 base for V and 4 bases for J; bases not matched to a gene: 8. CDR3 residues: CSARVVLAGGRETQYF. Here the CDR3 DNA reads TGCAGTGCTAGAGTAGTTTTAGCGGGGGGGAGAGAGACCCAGTACTTC.

This clonotype was seen more than once but under ten times. The chain uses TRBV14 and TRBJ2-5; tentative D call: TRBD2 (6 bases). The germline V and J ends were trimmed by 5 bases and 4 bases, with 14 bases remaining between them. The CDR3 is 14 residues long. Per the germline V gene, CDR1 is SGHDN and CDR2 is FVKESK. CDR3 DNA: TGTGCCAGCAGCTCAAACTGGGGAGGAGAGACCCAGTACTTC. Residues: CASSSNWGGETQYF.

This clonotype was detected a few times. A much larger clone lies one base from this, so it may be a read error. V is TRBV14 and J is TRBJ2-2, with TRBD2 as a possible D gene (5 bases). The CDR3 sequence is 13 residues long. Trimming took off 1 base at V and 5 bases at J, with 5 bases between the two ends. Germline V gene lookup returns CDR1 SGHDN and CDR2 FVKESK. The CDR3 DNA is TGTGCCAGCAGCCAAGCGGGGACCGGGGAGCTGTTTTTT. Its protein is CASSQAGTGELFF.

The sample holds a few counts of this clonotype. The chain uses TRBV4-1 and TRBJ2-2, with D unresolved. Germline CDR1 reads MGHRA; CDR2 reads YSYEKL. The CDR3 sequence is 16 residues long. With 0 bases removed from V and 5 bases from J, the gap between germline ends came to 13 bases. CDR3 residues: CASSQEVTRFTGELFF. DNA for the CDR3: TGCGCCAGCAGCCAAGAGGTCACGAGGTTTACCGGGGAGCTGTTTTTT.

This sequence joins TRBV7-2 and TRBJ2-5, with 7 bases lining up with TRBD1. This CDR3 is built from 15 residues. V shed 1 base and J 4 bases; nucleotides not matched to a gene: 6. Germline V lookup: CDR1 SGHTA, CDR2 FQGNSA. In nucleotides, the CDR3 is TGTGCCAGCAGCTTAGATGTGAGACAGGGAGAGACCCAGTACTTC. Translation gives CASSLDVRQGETQYF.

A word on this clonotype: Likely a read error: the CDR3 ends without its conserved phenylalanine or tryptophan. The DNA is omitted, as the CDR3 cannot be located on it reliably, and the CDR3 follows TCRdb's listing. V is TRBV7-8 and J is TRBJ2-5. Germline lookup yields CDR1 SGHVS and CDR2 FQNEAQ. The CDR3 extends over 16 residues, inclusive of both ends. The chain's CDR3 is CASSSDGNAMSIAFGS.

Written as DNA, the CDR3 is TGTGCCAGCAGTGACCGGGAGGGGCTGAACACTGAAGCTTTCTTT. Its translation: CASSDREGLNTEAFF. V usage is TRBV2 and J usage is TRBJ1-1; D possibly corresponds to TRBD1 (5 bases). V was shortened by 3 bases and J by 0 bases, with 11 bases between the two germline ends. Per germline, CDR1 SNHLY and CDR2 FYNNEI. The CDR3 has 15 amino acids. Full variable domain (outside the CDR3, taken from reference TRBV2 and TRBJ1-1): EPEVTQTPSHQVTQMGQEVILRCVPISNHLYFYWYRQILGQKVEFLVSFYNNEISEKSEIFDDQFSVERPDGSNFTLKIRSTKLEDSAMYFCASSDREGLNTEAFFGQGTRLTVV.

This clonotype was observed a handful of times. The chain combines TRBV12-3 or TRBV12-4 with TRBJ2-5, with a weak D call TRBD1 (6 bases). V gave up 7 bases and J gave up 0 bases, with 15 bases separating them. The CDR3 is 15 amino acids. CDR3 amino acids: CASISGTSYQETQYF. CDR3 nucleotides: TGTGCCAGCATTTCCGGGACATCGTACCAAGAGACCCAGTACTTC.

Notes on this clonotype: An end of the junction differs from the germline gene, which may be a read error. The J gene is TRBJ1-1, the V gene TRBV24-1; the D gene is possibly TRBD1 (6 bases). Germline CDR1 KGHDR, CDR2 SFDVKD. The CDR3 is 14 amino acids. CDR3 sequence: CATKGRGMNTEASF. The CDR3 DNA reads TGTGCCACCAAGGGTAGGGGGATGAACACTGAAGCTTCCTTT.

The chain uses TRBV7-8 and TRBJ1-1; D is possibly TRBD1 (6 bases). V shed 5 bases and J shed 4 bases, with 14 bases lying between them. This CDR3 comprises 14 residues. Germline lookup yields CDR1 SGHVS and CDR2 FQNEAQ. The CDR3 loop reads CASSRVHRVTEAFF. The CDR3 DNA follows: TGTGCCAGCAGCCGAGTTCACAGGGTCACTGAAGCTTTCTTT.

This clonotype was counted at least ten times. The chain is built from TRBV12-3 or TRBV12-4 and TRBJ2-7; D is undetermined. The CDR3 runs to 13 residues. V was shortened by 5 bases and J by 2 bases, with 10 bases between the two germline ends. Here the CDR3 reads CASSPRDTYEQYF. The CDR3 DNA reads as TGTGCCAGCAGTCCTAGGGATACCTACGAGCAGTACTTC.

The chain carries TRBV29-1 and TRBJ1-5, with TRBD1 identical over 7 bases. The germline V gene encodes CDR1 SQVTM and CDR2 ANQGSEA. The V segment lost 6 bases and the J segment 0 bases; nucleotides outside the gene matches: 17. This CDR3 comprises 18 residues. The CDR3 loop is CSVPSGGGQTFSNQPQHF. In DNA form, the CDR3 reads TGCAGCGTCCCCTCTGGTGGGGGACAGACCTTTAGCAATCAGCCCCAGCATTTT.

The rearrangement joins TRBV6-1 to TRBJ2-7, with D unclear. Between the trimmed V and J ends, which lost 4 bases and 2 bases, there was a span of 15 bases. Per the germline V gene, CDR1 is MNHNS and CDR2 is SASEGT. The CDR3 runs to 15 residues. CDR3 amino acids: CASSVTGKPAYEQYF. CDR3 sequence (DNA): TGTGCCAGCAGTGTTACGGGTAAACCCGCCTACGAGCAGTACTTC.

The V gene is TRBV15, the J gene TRBJ1-6, with 9 bases matching TRBD1. From germline, CDR1 is LNHNV and CDR2 YYDKDF (reference sequence). This CDR3 is built from 15 residues. V gave up 1 base and J gave up 5 bases; unmatched junction bases: 0. CDR3 region: CATSRGDRDNSPLHF. The CDR3 DNA sequence: TGTGCCACCAGCAGAGGGGACAGGGATAATTCACCCCTCCACTTT.

This clonotype was detected many times. CDR3 region: CASSLAFGRDQPQHF. The DNA for the CDR3 is TGTGCCAGCAGCTTAGCGTTCGGGCGTGATCAGCCCCAGCATTTT. V gene TRBV7-2 combines with J gene TRBJ1-5; D unclear. CDR1 is SGHTA and CDR2 is FQGNSA in the germline V gene. The CDR3 length is 15 residues. V was trimmed by 0 bases and J by 5 bases, leaving 11 bases between them. The full variable domain, its missing parts supplied by reference TRBV7-2 and TRBJ1-5, is GAGVSQSPSNKVTEKGKDVELRCDPISGHTALYWYRQSLGQGLEFLIYFQGNSAPDKSGLPSDRFSAERTGGSVSTLTIQRTQQEDSAVYLCASSLAFGRDQPQHFGDGTRLSIL.

This clonotype was detected a few times. The chain recombines TRBV20-1 with TRBJ1-5; the D is unclear. Per germline, CDR1 DFQATT and CDR2 SNEGSKA (reference sequence). The CDR3 has 11 residues. The V gene lost 3 bases and the J gene lost 9 bases, with 9 bases spanning the gap. CDR3 nucleotide sequence: TGCAGTGCTAGCACCTCGAGGCCCCAGCATTTT. Translated: CSASTSRPQHF.

This chain uses TRBV28 with TRBJ2-5, with a possible D match to TRBD1 (5 bases). In germline, CDR1 is MDHEN, CDR2 SYDVKM. V was clipped by 2 bases and J by 5 bases, with 15 bases between them. The CDR3 runs to 15 residues. The CDR3 loop is CASSLGVGVMETQYF. The CDR3 coding sequence is TGTGCCAGCAGTTTAGGGGTAGGGGTGATGGAGACCCAGTACTTC.

The chain employs TRBV10-2 and TRBJ1-1, with D tentatively TRBD1 (6 bases). The CDR3 spans 14 residues. Germline-derived CDR1 and CDR2 are WSHSY and SAAADI. V shed 7 bases and J shed 3 bases, with 15 bases lying between them. CDR3 DNA sequence: TGCGCCAGCACTGATCCCCAGGGGCACACTGAAGCTTTCTTT. Translating it yields CASTDPQGHTEAFF.

This clonotype showed up many times. V usage is TRBV20-1 and J usage is TRBJ1-6; no firm D call. Germline CDR1 is DFQATT and CDR2 is SNEGSKA (reference sequence). V was shortened by 6 bases and J by 7 bases, with 10 bases between the two germline ends. CDR3 length equals 12 residues. CDR3 protein: CSALPINSPLHF. DNA of the CDR3: TGCAGTGCCTTACCCATAAATTCACCCCTCCACTTT.

V usage is TRBV25-1 and J usage is TRBJ1-6, with 11 bases fitting TRBD1. The CDR3 spans 19 residues. Germline CDR1 MGHDK, CDR2 SYGVNS. Losses at the gene ends were 6 bases for V and 8 bases for J; bases not matched to a gene: 18. CDR3: CASSPRAVDRGPKDSPLHF. The CDR3 region has the DNA TGTGCCAGCAGCCCGAGGGCCGTGGACAGGGGGCCAAAGGATTCACCCCTCCACTTT. Combining the CDR3 with reference TRBV25-1 and TRBJ1-6 gives the whole variable domain EADIYQTPRYLVIGTGKKITLECSQTMGHDKMYWYQQDPGMELHLIHYSYGVNSTEKGDLSSESTVSRIRTEHFPLTLESARPSHTSQYLCASSPRAVDRGPKDSPLHFGNGTRLTVT.

This clonotype was seen repeatedly, ten times or more. The chain recombines TRBV7-8 with TRBJ1-4, with a weak D call TRBD1 (6 bases). The CDR3 sequence is 17 residues long. Germline V lookup: CDR1 SGHVS, CDR2 FQNEAQ. The V end lost 5 bases, the J end lost 7 bases, and 23 bases lay between the germline ends. The CDR3 nucleotides read TGTGCCAGCAGCCAAACGGGCACGGGCAGCAGGGGTGAAAAACTGTTTTTT. As protein: CASSQTGTGSRGEKLFF.

The DNA of the CDR3 is TGTGCCAGCAGCCCATCAGGGGGATCCCACTCTGGGGCCAACGTCCTGACTTTC. This translates into CASSPSGGSHSGANVLTF. V usage is TRBV7-9 and J usage is TRBJ2-6, with 7 positions matching TRBD1. The J segment lost 0 bases and the V segment lost 5 bases, leaving 10 bases of the junction unmatched. The CDR3 spans 18 residues. CDR1 is SEHNR, CDR2 FQNEAQ, per germline (reference sequence).